This T cell receptor (beta chain) was identified in a study of beta chain features in type 1 diabetes. Sequenced material consisted of expressed TCRB transcripts (all of the isolated RNA was reverse transcribed). Libraries were prepared by immunoSEQ multiplex PCR; TCRdb keeps only in-frame clonotypes and omits some of them. The table includes about 400,000 clones, over 9.5% detected once. J was trimmed by 1 base and V by 7 bases; bases with no gene match: 8. Germline CDR1 is SGHAT and CDR2 is FQNNGV. The CDR3 is 16 residues long. Input material: naive CD4+ T cells from blood. This clonotype was obtained from a young man in good health. V usage is TRBV11-2 and J usage is TRBJ2-1, with TRBD1 identical over 9 bases. CDR3 residues: CASTLAGTGSYNEQFF. The CDR3 bases are TGTGCCAGCACCCTAGCCGGGACAGGGTCCTACAATGAGCAGTTCTTC.